Presented here are 15 T cell receptor beta chains from one specimen sequenced in a study of blood T cell repertoires in COVID-19 (dated by TCRdb to about 2020). Libraries were made using the immunoSEQ multiplex PCR assay. TCRdb carries this immuneACCESS record with in-frame sequences only. Its versions omit some clonotypes, under half of them owing to an unresolved V gene in the studies checked, with the rest unexplained. Counted in this sample were 81,000 or so clones; around four fifths of them appeared once. The ten largest clonotypes hold approximately 10% of the sample. Sequencing input: peripheral blood. The receptors were sampled from a woman between 65 and 79 years old with active or convalescent COVID-19.

The V and J genes are TRBV6-5 and TRBJ1-2, with a weak D call TRBD1 (6 bases). CDR1 MNHEY and CDR2 SVGAGI come from the germline V gene. The CDR3 is 13 amino acids. V lost 5 bases and J lost 4, with 11 bases in between. CDR3 loop: CASSRGHGYGYTF. The CDR3 DNA sequence: TGTGCCAGCAGTAGGGGACACGGCTATGGCTACACCTTC.

The V and J genes are TRBV7-8 and TRBJ2-2; 8 positions agree with TRBD1. The CDR3 length is 14 residues. In germline, CDR1 is SGHVS, CDR2 FQNEAQ. V was pared by 5 bases and J by 7 bases, with 6 bases of the junction left unmatched. The CDR3 bases are TGTGCCAGCAGCACTGGACAGGGTGGCGGGGAGCTGTTTTTT. It yields the protein CASSTGQGGGELFF.

This clone was seen a handful of times. This chain links TRBV5-4 with TRBJ1-2; D call uncertain. Per germline, CDR1 SGHNT and CDR2 YYREEE (reference sequence). Trimming took 1 base from V and 0 from J, leaving 4 bases between them. The CDR3 covers 13 residues. CDR3 in DNA: TGTGCCAGCAGCTTGCCTACTAACTATGGCTACACCTTC. Its protein product is CASSLPTNYGYTF. Drawing the rest from reference TRBV5-4 and TRBJ1-2, the complete variable domain is ETGVTQSPTHLIKTRGQQVTLRCSSQSGHNTVSWYQQALGQGPQFIFQYYREEENGRGNFPPRFSGLQFPNYSSELNVNALELDDSALYLCASSLPTNYGYTFGSGTRLTVV.

This chain joins TRBV6-2 or TRBV6-3 and TRBJ1-6, with 10 bases matching TRBD1. CDR3 size: 15 residues. CDR1 is MNHEY, CDR2 SVGEGT, per germline. Germline trimming cut 5 bases from V and 11 bases from J; bases unmatched to any gene: 9. The CDR3 nucleotides read TGTGCCAGCAGTCGCGGGACAGGGGCACGGGCACCCCTCCACTTT. Its translation is CASSRGTGARAPLHF.

J is TRBJ1-1 and V is TRBV5-5; D perhaps matches TRBD1 (5 bases). Trimming cost V 0 bases and J 4 bases, with 7 bases left between them. The CDR3 length is 13 residues. From germline, CDR1 is SGHKS and CDR2 YYEKEE (reference sequence). In DNA form, the CDR3 reads TGTGCCAGCAGCTTGGAAACAGGCACTGAAGCTTTCTTT. As protein: CASSLETGTEAFF.

The genes are TRBV6-4 and TRBJ1-1, with a tentative D call TRBD1 (5 bases). Trimming pared 8 bases from V and 1 base from J, leaving 11 bases between. The CDR3 has 13 residues. Germline loops: CDR1 MRHNA, CDR2 SNTAGT. CDR3 bases: TGTGCCAGCGGACAAGAGACGAACACTGAAGCTTTCTTT. Encoded protein: CASGQETNTEAFF.

This clone occurred once. In DNA, the CDR3 is TGTGCCAGCAGTTTCTGGGGGGGGGCTGAAGCTTTCTTT. Its protein product is CASSFWGGAEAFF. V is TRBV27 and J is TRBJ1-1; TRBD1 might be the D (5 bases). CDR1 is MNHEY and CDR2 is SMNVEV in the germline V gene (reference sequence). The V end lost 3 bases, the J end lost 6 bases, and 11 bases lay between the germline ends. This CDR3 contains 13 residues.

This clone appeared a single time. V and J are TRBV18 and TRBJ1-2, with TRBD1 matching over 9 bases. The germline CDR1 and CDR2 sequences are KGHSH and LQKENI. This CDR3 has 15 residues. After removal of 5 bases from V and 4 bases from J, the junction contained 8 bases not matched to a gene. The CDR3 sequence is CASSTQGAQGYGYTF. The CDR3 DNA is TGTGCCAGCTCAACACAGGGGGCGCAGGGCTATGGCTACACCTTC. Based on the CDR3 plus reference TRBV18 and TRBJ1-2, the full variable domain is NAGVMQNPRHLVRRRGQEARLRCSPMKGHSHVYWYRQLPEEGLKFMVYLQKENIIDESGMPKERFSAEFPKEGPSILRIQQVVRGDSAAYFCASSTQGAQGYGYTFGSGTRLTVV.

The rearrangement links TRBV10-3 to TRBJ2-2; 12 bases align to TRBD2. Looked up from germline, CDR1 is ENHRY and CDR2 is SYGVKD. The CDR3 loop spans 18 amino acids. With V trimmed by 6 bases and J by 0 bases, 8 bases remained unmatched. In DNA form, the CDR3 reads TGTGCCATCAGAAGGACTAGCGGGGAGACTGCGAACACCGGGGAGCTGTTTTTT. It translates to CAIRRTSGETANTGELFF.

This sequence joins TRBV18 and TRBJ2-5, with 8 bases aligning to TRBD1. CDR1 and CDR2 from the germline V gene are KGHSH and LQKENI. The V segment lost 5 bases and the J segment 6 bases; nucleotides outside the gene matches: 8. The CDR3 runs to 14 residues. CDR3 DNA: TGTGCCAGCTCAGCGGGGACAGGACGAAAGACCCAGTACTTC. This translates into CASSAGTGRKTQYF.

The chain uses TRBV29-1 and TRBJ2-7; D remains unclear. The CDR3 is made up of 12 amino acids. Per germline, CDR1 SQVTM and CDR2 ANQGSEA. The V and J ends lost 4 bases and 4 bases respectively, with 11 bases between them. The CDR3, as DNA: TGCAGCGTTGTGGGCAACACGTACGAGCAGTACTTC. It specifies CSVVGNTYEQYF.

The chain combines TRBV6-5 with TRBJ1-1; TRBD1 might be the D (6 bases). Trimming took off 0 bases at V and 5 bases at J, with 7 bases between the two ends. The CDR3 spans 13 residues. Germline CDR1 reads MNHEY; CDR2 reads SVGAGI. The CDR3 sequence is CASSYSGTTEAFF. The CDR3 DNA follows: TGTGCCAGCAGTTACTCTGGGACAACTGAAGCTTTCTTT.

This clone was picked up one time. The chain couples TRBV4-3 to TRBJ1-2; D may be TRBD1 (6 bases). V shed 4 bases and J shed 4 bases, with 19 bases lying between them. Looked up from germline, CDR1 is LGHNA and CDR2 is YSLEER. The CDR3 is made up of 16 amino acids. This CDR3 reads CASSLYLKRTAYGYTF. The CDR3 bases are TGCGCCAGCAGCCTATACCTGAAGAGGACAGCCTATGGCTACACCTTC.

V gene TRBV5-1 combines with J gene TRBJ2-3; 11 bases agree with TRBD2. The ends lost 4 bases at V and 3 bases at J; junction bases unmatched: 4. The CDR3 extends over 15 amino acids. Germline CDR1 is SGHRS and CDR2 is YFSETQ. CDR3 in DNA: TGCGCCAGCAGCACCCCTAGCGGGGGGACAGATACGCAGTATTTT. Translated, it gives CASSTPSGGTDTQYF.

This chain joins TRBV6-2 or TRBV6-3 and TRBJ1-1, with TRBD1 as a possible D gene (6 bases). The CDR3 is 15 amino acids. Germline V gives CDR1 MNHEY, CDR2 SVGEGT. The V end was cut by 1 base, the J end by 1 base, with 10 bases between. The CDR3 region is CASSYWGTKNTEAFF. As DNA, the CDR3 is TGTGCCAGCAGTTACTGGGGGACAAAGAACACTGAAGCTTTCTTT.